The entry below describes one T cell receptor (beta chain). As yet, its antigen is unknown. V lost 1 base and J 6 bases, leaving 18 bases between the germline ends. The germline gives CDR1 SGHAT, CDR2 FQDESV (reference sequence). The CDR3 is made up of 16 amino acids. These data originate in a study of T cells in Graves' hyperthyroidism and ophthalmopathy. Study-level points and caveats: Among clonotypes expanded in thyroid above 0.001, most were also found in blood.

Amplified TCR beta CDR3 regions derived from RNA transcripts. In the first-round RT-PCR of the TCR CDR3, the HTBI primer set was used. MiXCR, run by TCRdb on the multiplex PCR reads, gives a single entry per CDR3 protein. This sample yields approximately 700,000 distinct CDR3 sequences, of which 45% are seen a single time; 6.5% to 9% belongs to the top ten. The sample taken for sequencing was peripheral blood or thyroid tissue (not recorded which). This TCR derives from an adult man with Graves' disease, either hyperthyroidism or ophthalmopathy (not recorded which). The chain uses TRBV11-1 and TRBJ2-5, with D maybe TRBD1 (5 bases). CDR3 protein: CASSLVGGADEQTQYF. As DNA, the CDR3 is TGTGCCAGCAGCTTAGTCGGTGGGGCCGATGAACAGACCCAGTACTTC.